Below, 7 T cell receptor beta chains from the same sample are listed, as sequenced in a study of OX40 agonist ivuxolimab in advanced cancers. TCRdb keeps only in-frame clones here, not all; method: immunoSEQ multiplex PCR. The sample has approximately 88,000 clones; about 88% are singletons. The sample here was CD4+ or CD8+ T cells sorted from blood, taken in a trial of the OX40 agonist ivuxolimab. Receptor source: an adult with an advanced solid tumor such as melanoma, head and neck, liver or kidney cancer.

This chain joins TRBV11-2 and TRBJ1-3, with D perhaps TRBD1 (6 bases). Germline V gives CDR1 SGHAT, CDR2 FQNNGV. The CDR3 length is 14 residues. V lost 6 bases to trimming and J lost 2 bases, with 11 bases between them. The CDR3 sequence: CASRPRDTGNTIYF. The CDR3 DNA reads TGTGCCAGCAGGCCCCGGGACACTGGAAACACCATATATTTT.

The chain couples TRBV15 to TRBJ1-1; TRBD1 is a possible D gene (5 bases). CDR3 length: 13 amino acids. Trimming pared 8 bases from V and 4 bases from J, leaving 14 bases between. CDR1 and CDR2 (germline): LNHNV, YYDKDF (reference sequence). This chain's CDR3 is CATRRGGVTEAFF. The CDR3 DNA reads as TGTGCCACCCGCCGGGGCGGGGTCACTGAAGCTTTCTTT.

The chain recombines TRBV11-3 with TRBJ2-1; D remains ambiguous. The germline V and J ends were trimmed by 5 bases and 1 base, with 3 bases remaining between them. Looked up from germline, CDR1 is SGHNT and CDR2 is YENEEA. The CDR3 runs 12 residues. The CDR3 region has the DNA TGTGCCAGCAGCGGATCCTACAATGAGCAGTTCTTC. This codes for CASSGSYNEQFF.

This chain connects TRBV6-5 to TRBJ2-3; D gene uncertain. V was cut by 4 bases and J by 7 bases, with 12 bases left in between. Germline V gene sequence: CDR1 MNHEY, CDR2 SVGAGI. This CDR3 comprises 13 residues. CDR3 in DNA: TGTGCCAGCAGTTCCCCCACCGGGTATACGCAGTATTTT. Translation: CASSSPTGYTQYF.

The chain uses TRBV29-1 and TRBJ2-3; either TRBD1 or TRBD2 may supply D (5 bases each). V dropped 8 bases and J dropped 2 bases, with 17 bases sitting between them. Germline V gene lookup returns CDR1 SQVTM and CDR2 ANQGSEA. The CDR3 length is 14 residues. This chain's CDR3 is CSFSGGGFTDTQYF. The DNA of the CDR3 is TGCAGCTTCTCAGGTGGGGGATTCACAGATACGCAGTATTTT.

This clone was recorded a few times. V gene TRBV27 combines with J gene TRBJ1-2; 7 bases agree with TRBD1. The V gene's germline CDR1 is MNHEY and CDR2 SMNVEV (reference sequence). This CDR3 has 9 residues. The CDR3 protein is CVRGHGYTF. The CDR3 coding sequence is TGTGTAAGGGGGCACGGCTACACCTTC.

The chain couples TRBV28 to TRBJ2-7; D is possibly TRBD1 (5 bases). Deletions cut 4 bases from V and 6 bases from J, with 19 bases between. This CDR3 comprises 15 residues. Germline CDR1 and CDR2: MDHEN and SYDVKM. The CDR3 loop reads CASSSLGIVGVEQYF. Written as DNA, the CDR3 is TGTGCCAGCAGTTCTCTAGGGATCGTAGGGGTCGAGCAGTACTTC.